This entry describes one TCR beta chain. Antigen specificity is unknown. CDR3 length equals 13 residues. CDR1 is LNHNV, CDR2 YYDKDF, per germline (reference sequence). V shed 5 bases and J shed 6 bases, with 11 bases lying between them. The sample is drawn from a study of blood T cells in healthy people across ages. Study-wide results and caveats: Roughly linear declines in TCR beta diversity per million T cells occurred with age.

Peripheral blood was drawn, approximately 9.5 milliliters per donor. There were at least 5.5 micrograms of total RNA extracted from every sample. A J-beta primer mix and a sample-barcoded 5' primer were used in a second PCR of roughly 6 to 11 cycles. Tagging of each cDNA molecule was performed by a template-switch adaptor with 12 random nucleotides. Via MiXCR, TCRdb re-called the 5' RACE reads, giving one row per CDR3 protein. The profile shows hundreds of thousands of distinct CDR3 sequences, roughly 21% of them singletons. The chain uses TRBV15 and TRBJ2-4; D perhaps matches TRBD1 (5 bases). This sequence originates from a man between 65 and 80 years old in good health. The material sequenced was blood. CDR3 nucleotides: TGTGCCACCAGCCTAGACAGACTAAACATTCAGTACTTC. Amino acids: CATSLDRLNIQYF.